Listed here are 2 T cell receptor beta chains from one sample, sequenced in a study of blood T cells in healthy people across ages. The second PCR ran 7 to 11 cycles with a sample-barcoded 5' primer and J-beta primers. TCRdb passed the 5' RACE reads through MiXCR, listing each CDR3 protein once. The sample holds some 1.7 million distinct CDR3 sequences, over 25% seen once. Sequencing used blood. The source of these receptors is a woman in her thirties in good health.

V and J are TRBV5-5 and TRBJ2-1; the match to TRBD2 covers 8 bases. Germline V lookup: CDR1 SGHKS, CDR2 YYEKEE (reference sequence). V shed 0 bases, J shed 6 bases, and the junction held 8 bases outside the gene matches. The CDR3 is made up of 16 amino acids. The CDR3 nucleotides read TGTGCCAGCAGCTTGGTCGGCGGGGGGATTTCCAATGAGCAGTTCTTC. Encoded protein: CASSLVGGGISNEQFF.

CDR3 in amino acids: CSARLLTAEAFF. The CDR3 bases are TGCAGTGCTAGACTATTGACGGCTGAAGCTTTCTTT. The chain couples TRBV20-1 to TRBJ1-1; D ambiguous. The CDR3 extends over 12 amino acids. The V end lost 2 bases, the J end lost 6 bases, and 10 bases lay between the germline ends. Germline values: CDR1 DFQATT, CDR2 SNEGSKA (reference sequence).